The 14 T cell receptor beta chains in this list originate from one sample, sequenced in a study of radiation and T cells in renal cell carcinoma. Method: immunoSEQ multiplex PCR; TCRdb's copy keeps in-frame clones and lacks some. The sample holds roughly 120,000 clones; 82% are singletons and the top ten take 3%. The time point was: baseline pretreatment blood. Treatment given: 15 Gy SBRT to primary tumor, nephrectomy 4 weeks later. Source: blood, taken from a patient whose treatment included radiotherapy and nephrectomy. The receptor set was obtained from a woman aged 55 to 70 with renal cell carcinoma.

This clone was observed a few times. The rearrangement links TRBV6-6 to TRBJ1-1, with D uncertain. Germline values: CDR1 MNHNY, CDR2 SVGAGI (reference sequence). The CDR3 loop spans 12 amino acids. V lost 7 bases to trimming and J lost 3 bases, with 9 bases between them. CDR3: CASIKRYTEAFF. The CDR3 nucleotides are TGTGCCAGCATCAAGAGGTACACTGAAGCTTTCTTT.

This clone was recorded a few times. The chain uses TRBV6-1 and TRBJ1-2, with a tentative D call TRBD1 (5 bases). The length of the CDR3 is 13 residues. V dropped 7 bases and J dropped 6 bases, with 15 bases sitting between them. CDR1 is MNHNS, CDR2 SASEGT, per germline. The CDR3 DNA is TGTGCCAGCATCCCGACAGTCTTCAATGGCTACACCTTC. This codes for CASIPTVFNGYTF.

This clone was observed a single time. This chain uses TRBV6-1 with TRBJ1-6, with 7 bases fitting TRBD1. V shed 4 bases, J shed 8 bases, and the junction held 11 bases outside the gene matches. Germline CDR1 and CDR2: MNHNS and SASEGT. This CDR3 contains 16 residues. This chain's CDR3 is CASSATGSSSDSPLHF. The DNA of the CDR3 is TGTGCCAGCAGTGCGACAGGGTCTTCGTCTGATTCACCCCTCCACTTT.

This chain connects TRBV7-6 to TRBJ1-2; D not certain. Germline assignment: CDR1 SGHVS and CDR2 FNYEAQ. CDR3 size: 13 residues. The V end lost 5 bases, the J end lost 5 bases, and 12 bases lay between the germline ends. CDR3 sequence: CASSPETVYGYTF. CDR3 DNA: TGTGCCAGCAGCCCAGAGACGGTTTATGGCTACACCTTC. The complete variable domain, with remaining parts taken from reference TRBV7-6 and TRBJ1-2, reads GAGVSQSPRYKVTKRGQDVALRCDPISGHVSLYWYRQALGQGPEFLTYFNYEAQQDKSGLPNDRFSAERPEGSISTLTIQRTEQRDSAMYRCASSPETVYGYTFGSGTRLTVV.

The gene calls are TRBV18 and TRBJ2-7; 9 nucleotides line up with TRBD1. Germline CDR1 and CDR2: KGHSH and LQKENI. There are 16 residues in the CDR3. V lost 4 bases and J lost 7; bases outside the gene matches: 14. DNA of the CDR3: TGTGCCAGCTCACAAGCTCCGGGACAGGGAAGCGGGGAGCAGTACTTC. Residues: CASSQAPGQGSGEQYF.

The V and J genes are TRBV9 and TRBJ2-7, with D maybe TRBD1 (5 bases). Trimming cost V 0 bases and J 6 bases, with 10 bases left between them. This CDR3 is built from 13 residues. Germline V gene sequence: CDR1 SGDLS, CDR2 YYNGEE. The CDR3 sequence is CASSVGREGEQYF. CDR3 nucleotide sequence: TGTGCCAGCAGCGTAGGCAGGGAAGGCGAGCAGTACTTC.

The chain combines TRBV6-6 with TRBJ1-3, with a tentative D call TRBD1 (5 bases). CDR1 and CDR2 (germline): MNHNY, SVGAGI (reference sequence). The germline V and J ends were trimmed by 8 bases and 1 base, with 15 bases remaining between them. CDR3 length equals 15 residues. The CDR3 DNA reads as TGTGCCAGCGGCAAACAGGCGTTTTCTGGAAACACCATATATTTT. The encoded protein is CASGKQAFSGNTIYF.

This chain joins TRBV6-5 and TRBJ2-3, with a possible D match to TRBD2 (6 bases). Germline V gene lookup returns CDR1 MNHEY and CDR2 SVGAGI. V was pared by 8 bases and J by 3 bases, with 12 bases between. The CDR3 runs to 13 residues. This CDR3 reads CASGMTRTDTQYF. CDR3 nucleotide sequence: TGTGCCAGCGGTATGACTAGGACAGATACGCAGTATTTT.

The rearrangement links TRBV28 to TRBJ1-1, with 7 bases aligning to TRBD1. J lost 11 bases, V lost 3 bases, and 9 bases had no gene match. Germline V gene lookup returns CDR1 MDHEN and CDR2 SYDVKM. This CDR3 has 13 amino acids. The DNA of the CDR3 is TGTGCCAGCAGTTTTCTCTCCGACAGGGTTGCTTTCTTT. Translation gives CASSFLSDRVAFF.

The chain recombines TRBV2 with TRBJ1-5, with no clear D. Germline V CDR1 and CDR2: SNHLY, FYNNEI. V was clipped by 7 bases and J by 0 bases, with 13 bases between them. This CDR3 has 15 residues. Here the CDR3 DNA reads TGTGCCAGCAACTCGGACGTTTATAGCAATCAGCCCCAGCATTTT. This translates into CASNSDVYSNQPQHF.

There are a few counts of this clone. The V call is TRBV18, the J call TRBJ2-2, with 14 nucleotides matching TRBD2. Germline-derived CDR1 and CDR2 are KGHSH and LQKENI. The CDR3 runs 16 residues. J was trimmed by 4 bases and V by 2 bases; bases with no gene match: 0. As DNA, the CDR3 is TGTGCCAGCTCACCAGGGACTAGCGGGAGCACCGGGGAGCTGTTTTTT. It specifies CASSPGTSGSTGELFF.

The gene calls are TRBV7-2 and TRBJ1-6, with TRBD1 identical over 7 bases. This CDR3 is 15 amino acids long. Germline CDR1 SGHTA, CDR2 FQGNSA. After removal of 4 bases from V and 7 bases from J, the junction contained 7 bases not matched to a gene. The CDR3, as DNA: TGTGCCAGCAGCTGGAGGACAGGTTCAAATTCACCCCTCCACTTT. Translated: CASSWRTGSNSPLHF.

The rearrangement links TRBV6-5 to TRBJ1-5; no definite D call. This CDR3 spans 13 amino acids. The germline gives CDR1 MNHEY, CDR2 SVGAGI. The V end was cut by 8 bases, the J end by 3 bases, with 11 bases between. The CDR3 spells CASVRRHNQPQHF. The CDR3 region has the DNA TGTGCCAGCGTCCGGAGACACAATCAGCCCCAGCATTTT.

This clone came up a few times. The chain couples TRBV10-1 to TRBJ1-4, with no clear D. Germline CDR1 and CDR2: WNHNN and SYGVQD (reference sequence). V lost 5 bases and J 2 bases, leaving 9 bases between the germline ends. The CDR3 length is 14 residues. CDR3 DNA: TGCGCCAGCAGTTCCCGGGAGACTAATGAAAAACTGTTTTTT. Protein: CASSSRETNEKLFF.